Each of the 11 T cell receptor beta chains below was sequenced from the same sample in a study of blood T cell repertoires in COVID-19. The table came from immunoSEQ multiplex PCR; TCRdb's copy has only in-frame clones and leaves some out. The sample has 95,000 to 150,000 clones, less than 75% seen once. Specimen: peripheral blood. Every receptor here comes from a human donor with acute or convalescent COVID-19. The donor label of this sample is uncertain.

In nucleotides, the CDR3 is TGTGCCAGCAGCCCCAAGGTGGGCAGGGACTACACCTTC. Protein product: CASSPKVGRDYTF. The V and J genes are TRBV21-1 and TRBJ1-2; the table's TRBD1 call for D was not verified on the DNA. TRBV21-1 is classified as a pseudogene. The CDR3 runs to 13 residues.

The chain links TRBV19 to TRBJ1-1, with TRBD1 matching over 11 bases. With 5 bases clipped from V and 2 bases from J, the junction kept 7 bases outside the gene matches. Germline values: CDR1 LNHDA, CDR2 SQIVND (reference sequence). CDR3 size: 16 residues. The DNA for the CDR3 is TGTGCCAGTAGTGGGACAGGGGGTCGCCCTAACACTGAAGCTTTCTTT. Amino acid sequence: CASSGTGGRPNTEAFF. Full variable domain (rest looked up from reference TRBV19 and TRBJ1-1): DGGITQSPKYLFRKEGQNVTLSCEQNLNHDAMYWYRQDPGQGLRLIYYSQIVNDFQKGDIAEGYSVSREKKESFPLTVTSAQKNPTAFYLCASSGTGGRPNTEAFFGQGTRLTVV.

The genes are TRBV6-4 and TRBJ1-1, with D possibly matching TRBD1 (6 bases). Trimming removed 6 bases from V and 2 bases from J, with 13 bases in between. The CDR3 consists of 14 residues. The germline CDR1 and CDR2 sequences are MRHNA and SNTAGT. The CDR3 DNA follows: TGTGCCAGCAGAGCCCAACAGGGAAACACTGAAGCTTTCTTT. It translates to CASRAQQGNTEAFF.

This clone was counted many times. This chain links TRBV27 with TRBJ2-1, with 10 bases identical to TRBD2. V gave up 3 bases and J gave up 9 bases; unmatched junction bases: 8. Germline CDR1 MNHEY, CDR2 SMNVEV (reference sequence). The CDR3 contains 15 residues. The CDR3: CASSFQAGGVSEQFF. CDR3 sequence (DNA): TGTGCCAGCAGTTTCCAAGCGGGGGGGGTCAGTGAGCAGTTCTTC.

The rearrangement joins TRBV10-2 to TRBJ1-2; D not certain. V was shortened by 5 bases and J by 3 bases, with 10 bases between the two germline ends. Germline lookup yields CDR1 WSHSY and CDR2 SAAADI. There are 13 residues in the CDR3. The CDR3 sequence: CASSPQVDYGYTF. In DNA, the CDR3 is TGCGCCAGCAGTCCGCAGGTGGACTATGGCTACACCTTC.

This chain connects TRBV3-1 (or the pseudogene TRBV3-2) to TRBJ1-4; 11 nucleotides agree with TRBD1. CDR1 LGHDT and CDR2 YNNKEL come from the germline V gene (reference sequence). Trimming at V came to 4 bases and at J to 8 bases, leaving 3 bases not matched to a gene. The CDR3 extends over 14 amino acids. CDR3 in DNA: TGTGCCAGCAGCCGCGGGACAGGGGGAGAAAAACTGTTTTTT. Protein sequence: CASSRGTGGEKLFF.

The CDR3 is CASVPPQEAYGYTF. CDR3 DNA: TGTGCCAGCGTGCCCCCGCAGGAGGCCTATGGCTACACCTTC. The chain recombines TRBV2 with TRBJ1-2; D unresolved. Trimming removed 8 bases at V and 4 bases at J, with 17 bases between. The germline V gene has CDR1 SNHLY and CDR2 FYNNEI. This CDR3 has 14 residues. The whole variable domain, remainder taken from reference TRBV2 and TRBJ1-2, is EPEVTQTPSHQVTQMGQEVILRCVPISNHLYFYWYRQILGQKVEFLVSFYNNEISEKSEIFDDQFSVERPDGSNFTLKIRSTKLEDSAMYFCASVPPQEAYGYTFGSGTRLTVV.

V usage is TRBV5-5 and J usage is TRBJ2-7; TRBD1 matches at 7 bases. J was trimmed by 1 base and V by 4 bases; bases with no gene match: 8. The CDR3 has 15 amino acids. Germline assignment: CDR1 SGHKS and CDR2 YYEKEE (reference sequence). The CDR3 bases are TGTGCCAGCAGCCCGACAGGGTTGTTTTCCTACGAGCAGTACTTC. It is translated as CASSPTGLFSYEQYF.

This CDR3 is CASSPGQLNTEAFF. CDR3 coding DNA: TGTGCCAGCAGCCCGGGACAACTGAACACTGAAGCTTTCTTT. The chain uses TRBV28 and TRBJ1-1; a weak D match, TRBD1 (6 bases). Germline CDR1 is MDHEN and CDR2 is SYDVKM. V was trimmed by 6 bases and J by 0 bases, leaving 11 bases between them. The CDR3 is 14 amino acids.

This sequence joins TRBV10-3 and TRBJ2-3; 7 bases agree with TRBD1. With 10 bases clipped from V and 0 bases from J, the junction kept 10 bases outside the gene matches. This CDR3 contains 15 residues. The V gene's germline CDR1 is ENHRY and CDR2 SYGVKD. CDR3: CATATGSYSTDTQYF. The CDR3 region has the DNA TGTGCCACCGCGACAGGGAGTTATAGCACAGATACGCAGTATTTT.

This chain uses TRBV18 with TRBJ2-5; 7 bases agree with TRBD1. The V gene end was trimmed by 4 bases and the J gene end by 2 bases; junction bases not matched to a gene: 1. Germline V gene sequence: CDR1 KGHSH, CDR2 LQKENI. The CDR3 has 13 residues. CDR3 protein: CASSRDRQETQYF. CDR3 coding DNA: TGTGCCAGCTCACGGGACAGACAAGAGACCCAGTACTTC.